Detailed here is one T cell receptor beta chain. Its antigen is currently unknown. The data are from a study of OX40 agonist ivuxolimab in advanced cancers. On the study more broadly: Patients were infused with ivuxolimab every 2 weeks at 0.01 to 10 mg/kg. Whole-study findings and limits: At doses 0.1 to 3.0 mg/kg, CD4+ and CD8+ clones expanded.

Produced via immunoSEQ multiplex PCR; TCRdb's table is partial and in-frame only. The sample records 45,000 to 55,000 clones, around 83% being singletons. The ends were cut back, 5 bases at V and 3 bases at J, with 16 bases in the middle. Germline values: CDR1 MNHNY, CDR2 SVGAGI (reference sequence). This CDR3 has 15 residues. Sequencing was performed on CD4+ or CD8+ T cells sorted from blood, taken in a trial of the OX40 agonist ivuxolimab. The clonotype was recovered from an adult with an advanced solid tumor such as melanoma, head and neck, liver or kidney cancer. The genes are TRBV6-6 and TRBJ1-1; TRBD1 is a possible D gene (6 bases). The CDR3 reads CASSHEQGRDTEAFF. In nucleotides, the CDR3 is TGTGCCAGCAGTCACGAACAGGGTAGGGACACTGAAGCTTTCTTT.